A selection of T cell receptor beta chains follows, all from one sample in a study of blood T cell repertoires in COVID-19. Assay: immunoSEQ multiplex PCR; the TCRdb copy retains only in-frame clones and omits some. This table holds fewer than 200,000 clones, 70% to 90% found once. The sample was peripheral blood. The origin of the receptors is a woman older than 75 with COVID-19, enrolled during active disease. Each CDR3 is given with its conserved first and last residue. A D gene is named only where the DNA matches it firmly. Clone size appears in some rows only: once, few, many, or a class for an expanded clone.

abundance,v_gene,d_gene,j_gene,CDR3aa,CDR3nt
.,TRBV12-5,.,TRBJ1-1,CASGFRGRARGHENTEAFF,TGTGCTAGTGGTTTTAGGGGCAGAGCGAGGGGACACGAGAACACTGAAGCTTTCTTT
once,TRBV6-6,.,TRBJ1-1,CASSYRESEAFF,TGTGCCAGCAGTTACCGTGAGAGTGAAGCTTTCTTT
few,TRBV5-1,TRBD1,TRBJ2-5,CASSSNPGTGGATQYF,TGCGCCAGCAGCTCTAACCCCGGGACAGGGGGCGCGACCCAGTACTTC
few,TRBV9,.,TRBJ1-6,CASSPPGSSPLHF,TGTGCCAGCAGCCCACCCGGTAGTTCACCCCTCCACTTT
.,TRBV19,.,TRBJ2-1,CARGEEGTSNNEQFF,TGTGCCAGAGGGGAAGAGGGGACTTCTAACAATGAGCAGTTCTTC
.,TRBV28,TRBD1,TRBJ1-2,CASSSIGQGRGYTF,TGTGCCAGCAGTTCCATAGGACAGGGGAGGGGCTACACCTTC
.,TRBV6-5,.,TRBJ1-6,CASSPQGLGSPLHF,TGTGCCAGCAGCCCCCAGGGGCTGGGTTCACCCCTCCACTTT
.,TRBV9,TRBD2,TRBJ2-7,CASSALAGYEQYF,TGTGCCAGCAGCGCGCTAGCGGGCTACGAGCAGTACTTC
.,TRBV10-3,TRBD1,TRBJ1-6,CASTGESSYNSPLHF,TGTGCCTCCACAGGGGAGAGCTCCTATAATTCACCCCTCCACTTT
.,TRBV2,.,TRBJ1-6,CASSPIVQGYSPLHF,TGTGCCAGCAGTCCTATTGTACAGGGCTATTCACCCCTCCACTTT
.,TRBV11-2,.,TRBJ1-2,CASSTIQGQRGSGYTF,TGTGCCAGCAGCACCATCCAGGGACAACGCGGGAGTGGCTACACCTTC
few,TRBV28,.,TRBJ1-1,CASTVRNTEAFF,TGTGCCAGTACAGTGAGGAACACTGAAGCTTTCTTT
.,TRBV6-5,TRBD1,TRBJ1-1,CASSTGTGDGKAFF,TGTGCCAGCAGCACCGGGACAGGGGATGGGAAAGCTTTCTTT
few,TRBV6-5,.,TRBJ2-7,CASRPGGPTSYEQYF,TGTGCCAGCCGCCCTGGGGGCCCTACCTCCTACGAGCAGTACTTC
.,TRBV19,.,TRBJ1-2,CASSIARTSYGYTF,TGTGCCAGTAGTATAGCCAGGACAAGCTATGGCTACACCTTC
.,TRBV19,TRBD1,TRBJ1-2,CASRLTGTGGGYTF,TGTGCCAGTAGACTGACTGGGACAGGAGGTGGCTACACCTTC
.,TRBV18,.,TRBJ2-3,CASSPFAAMNTDTQYF,TGTGCCAGCTCACCGTTCGCAGCGATGAACACAGATACGCAGTATTTT
.,TRBV9,TRBD2,TRBJ2-7,CASSVAAGRAGGEQYF,TGTGCCAGCAGCGTAGCGGCCGGGAGGGCCGGGGGGGAGCAGTACTTC
.,TRBV29-1,.,TRBJ1-5,CSVVTGSRQPQHF,TGCAGCGTAGTTACAGGGTCTAGGCAGCCCCAGCATTTT
.,TRBV4-2,TRBD1,TRBJ2-7,CASSHSTGGTHRQYF,TGTGCCAGCAGCCATTCGACAGGGGGGACCCATCGGCAGTACTTC
.,TRBV5-1,TRBD1,TRBJ2-3,CASSPRTGVRTDTQYF,TGCGCCAGCAGCCCAAGGACAGGGGTAAGGACAGATACGCAGTATTTT
.,TRBV7-8,.,TRBJ2-7,CASSLSGSNEQYF,TGTGCCAGCAGCTTATCAGGCTCCAACGAGCAGTACTTC
.,TRBV2,.,TRBJ2-5,CASSENRVETQYF,TGTGCCAGCAGTGAAAACAGGGTAGAGACCCAGTACTTC
few,TRBV4-2,.,TRBJ2-1,CASSQGTFLREFF,TGTGCCAGCAGCCAAGGGACTTTCCTCCGTGAGTTCTTC
few,TRBV6-5,.,TRBJ2-5,CATTPGPAGETQYF,TGTGCCACGACACCGGGACCCGCGGGGGAGACCCAGTACTTC
.,TRBV21-1,.,TRBJ1-4,CASFREKLFF,TGTGCCAGCTTCCGTGAAAAACTGTTTTTT
.,TRBV5-1,TRBD2,TRBJ2-5,CASSFPAGAGETQYF,TGCGCCAGCAGCTTTCCAGCGGGAGCTGGAGAGACCCAGTACTTC
.,TRBV6-1,.,TRBJ2-5,CASSELYREGQYF,TGTGCCAGCAGTGAACTCTACAGGGAGGGCCAGTACTTC
.,TRBV19,TRBD1,TRBJ1-2,CASNEGQGFSPGGYTF,TGTGCCAGTAACGAAGGACAGGGCTTCTCCCCAGGTGGCTACACCTTC
.,TRBV7-8,TRBD2,TRBJ2-2,CASSFRGAGELFF,TGTGCCAGCAGCTTTCGGGGGGCCGGGGAGCTGTTTTTT
.,TRBV5-4,TRBD2,TRBJ2-3,CASSSPGTRSTDTQYF,TGTGCCAGCAGCTCCCCCGGGACTAGGAGTACAGATACGCAGTATTTT
.,TRBV19,TRBD1,TRBJ2-5,CASRGDRGLWETQYF,TGTGCCAGTAGGGGTGACAGGGGTCTGTGGGAGACCCAGTACTTC
.,TRBV5-1,.,TRBJ1-1,CASSLAGGRTEAFF,TGCGCCAGCAGCTTGGCAGGAGGGCGTACTGAAGCTTTCTTT
.,TRBV6-2/TRBV6-3,.,TRBJ2-5,CASSYAGVGTQYF,TGTGCCAGCAGTTACGCCGGGGTCGGGACCCAGTACTTC
.,TRBV10-2,TRBD2,TRBJ2-2,CASCLAGGRGELFF,TGCGCCAGCTGTCTAGCGGGAGGGCGCGGGGAGCTGTTTTTT
.,TRBV5-6,.,TRBJ2-2,CASSLKDVRGSELFF,TGTGCCAGCAGCTTGAAGGACGTGAGGGGGTCGGAGCTGTTTTTT
.,TRBV5-1,.,TRBJ1-1,CASSLDTAGGEAFF,TGCGCCAGCAGCTTGGACACCGCTGGTGGTGAAGCTTTCTTT
.,TRBV5-1,.,TRBJ2-2,CASLPGAANTGELFF,TGCGCCAGTCTGCCAGGGGCTGCGAACACCGGGGAGCTGTTTTTT
.,TRBV14,.,TRBJ2-1,CASSQGSRIGYNEQFF,TGTGCCAGCAGCCAAGGCTCTCGGATCGGGTACAATGAGCAGTTCTTC
.,TRBV28,.,TRBJ2-1,CASSLSISFPGYKQFF,TGTGCCAGCAGTTTAAGTATTAGCTTTCCGGGGTATAAGCAGTTCTTC
.,TRBV2,.,TRBJ2-7,CASRDSLSSYEQYF,TGTGCCAGCAGGGACAGTTTAAGCTCCTACGAGCAGTACTTC
.,TRBV5-3,.,TRBJ2-7,CARSLYGGRPYEQYF,TGTGCCAGAAGCTTGTACGGGGGACGACCCTACGAGCAGTACTTC
.,TRBV5-1,TRBD1,TRBJ2-2,CASSHPRTGPNTGELFF,TGCGCCAGCAGCCACCCACGGACAGGGCCTAACACCGGGGAGCTGTTTTTT
.,TRBV11-2,.,TRBJ2-2,CASSLVWSGTGELFF,TGTGCCAGCAGCTTAGTTTGGTCGGGCACCGGGGAGCTGTTTTTT
.,TRBV15,TRBD2,TRBJ2-3,CATSRGRGAGADTQYF,TGTGCCACCAGCAGAGGGCGGGGGGCCGGCGCAGATACGCAGTATTTT
.,TRBV19,.,TRBJ2-1,CASTAGTPFYNEQFF,TGTGCCAGTACCGCCGGGACTCCTTTCTACAATGAGCAGTTCTTC
few,TRBV15,.,TRBJ1-2,CATSRDDSGSYTF,TGTGCCACCAGCAGAGATGATAGCGGTAGCTACACCTTC
once,TRBV7-2,TRBD2,TRBJ2-3,CASSSPGRGEPGDTQYF,TGTGCCAGCAGCTCCCCGGGGCGGGGGGAGCCGGGAGATACGCAGTATTTT
once,TRBV28,.,TRBJ1-4,CASSPLRGRDEKLFF,TGTGCCAGCAGCCCCCTCCGAGGGCGGGATGAAAAACTGTTTTTT
.,TRBV19,.,TRBJ1-2,CASNSPTGIYNYGYTF,TGTGCCAGTAACTCCCCCACAGGGATATACAACTATGGCTACACCTTC
.,TRBV18,.,TRBJ2-2,CASSPNLEGAQTGELFF,TGTGCCAGCTCACCCAACCTGGAGGGGGCCCAGACCGGGGAGCTGTTTTTT
.,TRBV5-4,.,TRBJ2-7,CASRPGSSYEQYF,TGTGCCAGCAGACCTGGGAGTTCCTACGAGCAGTACTTC